What follows are 2 T cell receptor beta chains derived from one specimen sequenced in a study of T-cell reconstitution after alpha-beta-depleted transplantation in children (dated by TCRdb to between 2015 and 2016). Library preparation employed PCR. The instrument was an Illumina HiSeq 2500. TCR libraries were prepared with molecular barcoding, using unique molecular identifiers to normalize TCRbeta repertoire quantification. TCRdb took the public reads, trimmed them with fastp at Q25, ran MiXCR for clone calling and kept in-frame beta chains. Entries that share a CDR3 protein sequence are merged under the most common genes and DNA. Across this sample there are around 500,000 distinct CDR3 sequences, with approximately 12% seen only once. The ten largest clonotypes hold approximately 5.4% of the sample. The input for sequencing was PBMCs from the stem cell graft donor, taken from the stem cell graft. These receptors were collected from a human donor who donated a stem cell graft to a child with combined immunodeficiency.

This clonotype appeared a few times. The rearrangement links TRBV24-1 to TRBJ2-5; 8 bases agree with TRBD2. The CDR3 loop spans 15 amino acids. Trimming at V came to 1 base and at J to 4 bases, leaving 4 bases not matched to a gene. Germline V gene lookup returns CDR1 KGHDR and CDR2 SFDVKD. Written as DNA, the CDR3 is TGTGCCACCAGTGATTTTAGCGGGACAAGAGAGACCCAGTACTTC. Amino acid sequence: CATSDFSGTRETQYF.

This chain connects TRBV30 to TRBJ2-7; TRBD1 matches at 7 bases. This CDR3 contains 16 residues. Looked up from germline, CDR1 is GTSNPN and CDR2 is SVGIG (reference sequence). V shed 1 base, J shed 0 bases, and the junction held 9 bases outside the gene matches. CDR3 loop: CAWSGTWGQFSYEQYF. CDR3 sequence (DNA): TGTGCCTGGAGTGGGACCTGGGGACAGTTCTCCTACGAGCAGTACTTC.